A single sample is the source of the 4 T cell receptor beta chains below, sequenced in a study of human T cells and chemical hapten exposure. Time point in this sample: patch test 3, about 24 weeks after DPC sensitization. The treatment denotes: therapeutic diphenylcyclopropenone sensitization with weekly scalp DPC. One entry per CDR3 protein results from TCRdb running MiXCR on the RACE reads. Among about 190,000 distinct CDR3 sequences listed, 24% were seen once. The sequenced sample was whole blood, obtained in connection with sensitization to the hapten diphenylcyclopropenone (DPC). These receptors all come from a woman aged 35 to 49 with alopecia areata. Some clones in this sample may be carry-over from other donors' samples.

V usage is TRBV20-1 and J usage is TRBJ2-2; TRBD2 is a possible D gene (6 bases). V was trimmed by 6 bases and J by 4 bases, leaving 15 bases between them. Germline V CDR1 and CDR2: DFQATT, SNEGSKA (reference sequence). CDR3 size: 14 residues. The CDR3 sequence: CSAKFGGSTGELFF. The CDR3 nucleotides read TGCAGTGCCAAATTTGGAGGGAGCACCGGGGAGCTGTTTTTT.

A few counts support this clonotype. V usage is TRBV25-1 and J usage is TRBJ2-5; TRBD1 might be the D (6 bases). V was pared by 4 bases and J by 4 bases, with 16 bases between. CDR1 is MGHDK and CDR2 is SYGVNS in the germline V gene. This CDR3 region has 15 residues. The CDR3 spells CASSAGGRPPETQYF. In DNA, the CDR3 is TGTGCCAGCAGTGCTGGGGGCAGGCCGCCAGAGACCCAGTACTTC.

V and J are TRBV6-2 or TRBV6-3 and TRBJ2-5; D may be TRBD2 (6 bases). The CDR3 consists of 14 residues. V dropped 5 bases and J dropped 2 bases, with 12 bases sitting between them. The germline V gene has CDR1 MNHEY and CDR2 SVGEGT. CDR3 nucleotide sequence: TGTGCCAGCAGTCCGATAGCGGTTCAAGAGACCCAGTACTTC. It specifies CASSPIAVQETQYF.

In its sample, this clonotype was seen a few times. J is TRBJ1-2 and V is TRBV7-9, with D perhaps matching TRBD1 (6 bases). The V end was cut by 6 bases, the J end by 3 bases, with 8 bases between. CDR3 length: 12 amino acids. CDR1 is SEHNR, CDR2 FQNEAQ, per germline (reference sequence). The DNA of the CDR3 is TGTGCCAGCAGACGACAGGACTATGGCTACACCTTC. Protein product: CASRRQDYGYTF.